The next 15 T cell receptor beta chains were all read from a single sample in a study of control samples from healthy donors and cancer patients (TCRdb year 2020). The library was made by the immunoSEQ multiplex PCR assay. The clones in this table, taken by TCRdb from immuneACCESS, are in-frame only. Not every clone is retained; where verified, under half of the shortfall comes from an unresolved V gene, and the cause of the rest is unknown. The sample records roughly 70,000 clones, around 82% of which are singletons. The biggest ten clones account for under 30% of the sample. The sequencing sample was made of blood. All receptors come from a man aged 50-60 years in good health.

The chain is built from TRBV3-1 (or the pseudogene TRBV3-2) and TRBJ1-3; no reliable D call. Germline V gene lookup returns CDR1 LGHDT and CDR2 YNNKEL (reference sequence). CDR3 size: 12 residues. Deletions cut 1 base from V and 4 bases from J, with 2 bases between. As DNA, the CDR3 is TGTGCCAGCAGCCAAGTGGGAAACACCATATATTTT. It specifies CASSQVGNTIYF.

V and J are TRBV18 and TRBJ2-3; D ambiguous. Germline CDR1 and CDR2: KGHSH and LQKENI. V was pared by 1 base and J by 2 bases, with 7 bases between. This CDR3 comprises 14 residues. The chain's CDR3 is CASSPQELTDTQYF. The CDR3 DNA follows: TGTGCCAGCTCACCACAGGAGCTCACAGATACGCAGTATTTT.

The chain carries TRBV7-9 and TRBJ2-5, with TRBD2 as a possible D gene (6 bases). CDR1 and CDR2 from the germline V gene are SEHNR and FQNEAQ (reference sequence). The CDR3 loop spans 11 amino acids. Trimming shortened V by 8 bases and J by 7 bases, and 11 bases separated the two germline ends. The CDR3 DNA is TGTGCCAGCTCGCCGCGGGGGACCCAGTACTTC. Its protein is CASSPRGTQYF.

V and J are TRBV12-3 or TRBV12-4 and TRBJ2-5, with D hard to call. The CDR3 is made up of 11 amino acids. The ends were cut back, 8 bases at V and 2 bases at J, with 6 bases in the middle. The CDR3 region has the DNA TGTGCCAGCCGGATGCAAGAGACCCAGTACTTC. Encoded protein: CASRMQETQYF.

The V gene is TRBV9, the J gene TRBJ1-1; D gene uncertain. CDR3 size: 15 residues. CDR1 and CDR2 from the germline V gene are SGDLS and YYNGEE. V lost 3 bases and J lost 0, with 12 bases in between. CDR3 sequence: CASSARTGMNTEAFF. The CDR3, as DNA: TGTGCCAGCAGCGCCCGGACGGGGATGAACACTGAAGCTTTCTTT.

The chain is built from TRBV5-1 and TRBJ2-3; maybe TRBD1 (6 bases). Germline assignment: CDR1 SGHRS and CDR2 YFSETQ. The V end lost 4 bases, the J end lost 4 bases, and 16 bases lay between the germline ends. The CDR3 has 15 residues. The DNA for the CDR3 is TGCGCCAGCAGCCCGACAGGTGGGGGCCCAGATACGCAGTATTTT. Translating it yields CASSPTGGGPDTQYF. The whole variable domain, filled in from reference TRBV5-1 and TRBJ2-3, reads KAGVTQTPRYLIKTRGQQVTLSCSPISGHRSVSWYQQTPGQGLQFLFEYFSETQRNKGNFPGRFSGRQFSNSRSEMNVSTLELGDSALYLCASSPTGGGPDTQYFGPGTRLTVL.

The chain couples TRBV7-3 to TRBJ2-7; D is perhaps TRBD2 (6 bases). The ends were cut back, 5 bases at V and 2 bases at J, with 13 bases in the middle. The germline V gene has CDR1 SGHTA and CDR2 FQGTGA. CDR3 length: 14 amino acids. The CDR3 nucleotides are TGTGCCAGCAGCGCGAGCGGGCGACCCTACGAGCAGTACTTC. Translated: CASSASGRPYEQYF.

V and J are TRBV11-2 and TRBJ1-4, with 7 bases that match TRBD1. J was trimmed by 15 bases and V by 7 bases; bases with no gene match: 11. This CDR3 has 12 amino acids. The germline gives CDR1 SGHAT, CDR2 FQNNGV. CDR3 DNA sequence: TGTGCCAGCACCGAGTCGGGGACAGATATGTTTTTT. This gives the protein CASTESGTDMFF.

This clone was observed a few times. The J gene is TRBJ1-1, the V gene TRBV3-1 (or the pseudogene TRBV3-2), with 7 bases aligning to TRBD1. The trim removed 4 bases at V and 11 bases at J, leaving 7 bases unmatched. CDR1 and CDR2 from the germline V gene are LGHDT and YNNKEL (reference sequence). The CDR3 extends over 12 amino acids. CDR3 loop: CASSPDRDLAFF. The DNA for the CDR3 is TGTGCCAGCAGCCCCGACAGGGATCTGGCTTTCTTT.

The rearrangement links TRBV18 to TRBJ1-5, with 7 bases identical to TRBD1. The V gene end was trimmed by 6 bases and the J gene end by 2 bases; junction bases not matched to a gene: 7. This CDR3 contains 15 residues. Germline lookup yields CDR1 KGHSH and CDR2 LQKENI. CDR3 sequence reads: CASSEGGAGNQPQHF. In DNA form, the CDR3 reads TGTGCCAGCTCGGAAGGGGGCGCGGGCAATCAGCCCCAGCATTTT.

The rearrangement joins TRBV19 to TRBJ1-1; 7 bases agree with TRBD1. The CDR3 extends over 13 amino acids. V lost 8 bases and J lost 8; bases outside the gene matches: 11. The germline V gene has CDR1 LNHDA and CDR2 SQIVND (reference sequence). The CDR3 nucleotides are TGTGCCAGTGGGATTGACAGGGCTGGAGAAGCTTTCTTT. It yields the protein CASGIDRAGEAFF.

The chain employs TRBV5-4 and TRBJ2-3; D may be TRBD1 (5 bases). Germline V CDR1 and CDR2: SGHNT, YYREEE (reference sequence). V was trimmed by 5 bases and J by 2 bases, leaving 9 bases between them. The length of the CDR3 is 13 residues. The CDR3 DNA reads as TGTGCCAGCAGTACAGGAGACACAGATACGCAGTATTTT. Residues: CASSTGDTDTQYF.

The chain is built from TRBV12-5 and TRBJ2-1; D not certain. Between the trimmed V and J ends, which lost 4 bases and 5 bases, there was a span of 24 bases. From germline, CDR1 is LGHNT and CDR2 FRNRAP. The CDR3 extends over 18 amino acids. CDR3 amino acids: CASGSTLEKHNADNEQFF. CDR3 coding DNA: TGTGCTAGTGGTTCCACCCTGGAGAAACATAACGCGGACAATGAGCAGTTCTTC.

This rearrangement joins TRBV6-5 to TRBJ2-3, with 16 positions matching TRBD2. The CDR3 totals 14 residues. The ends lost 9 bases at V and 4 bases at J; junction bases unmatched: 1. Germline V gene data show CDR1 as MNHEY and CDR2 as SVGAGI. CDR3 sequence: CASGTSGRADTQYF. The CDR3, as DNA: TGTGCCAGTGGGACTAGCGGGAGGGCAGATACGCAGTATTTT.

V usage is TRBV7-9 and J usage is TRBJ2-5; D may be TRBD2 (7 bases). V lost 4 bases to trimming and J lost 5 bases, with 17 bases between them. The CDR3 runs to 15 residues. Looked up from germline, CDR1 is SEHNR and CDR2 is FQNEAQ (reference sequence). CDR3 loop: CASSWGAAGRETQYF. The DNA of the CDR3 is TGTGCCAGCAGCTGGGGGGCAGCGGGGCGGGAGACCCAGTACTTC.